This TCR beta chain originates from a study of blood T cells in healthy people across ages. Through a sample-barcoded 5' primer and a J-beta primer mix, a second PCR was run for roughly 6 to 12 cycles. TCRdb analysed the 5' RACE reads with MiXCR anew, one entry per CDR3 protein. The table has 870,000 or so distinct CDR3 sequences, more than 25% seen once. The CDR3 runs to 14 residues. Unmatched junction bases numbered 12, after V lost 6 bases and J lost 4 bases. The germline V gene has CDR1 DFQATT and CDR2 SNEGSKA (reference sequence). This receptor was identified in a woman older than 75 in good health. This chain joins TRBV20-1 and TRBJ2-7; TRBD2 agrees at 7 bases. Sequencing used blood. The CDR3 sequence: CSATSNGGFYEQYF. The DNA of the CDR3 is TGCAGTGCAACCTCTAACGGGGGGTTTTACGAGCAGTACTTC.